The next 18 T cell receptor beta chains were all read from a single sample in a study of T-cell reconstitution after alpha-beta-depleted transplantation in children. Unique molecular identifiers tagged the TCRbeta library. TCRdb ran MiXCR on the PCR reads and lists one entry per CDR3 protein. The data show 200,000 to 300,000 distinct CDR3 sequences, 6.5% to 9% seen once. The sequencing here drew on PBMCs, mostly from graft donor cells, taken 180 days after TCRalphabeta/CD19-depleted stem cell transplant. The receptors here all came from a male patient younger than 18 who had a stem cell transplant for acute lymphoblastic leukemia, so the T cells may come from the graft donor.

Concerning this clonotype: Just one base apart from a much larger clone, this may be a read error. The chain is built from TRBV20-1 and TRBJ1-2, with no clear D. The CDR3 runs 12 residues. Germline-derived CDR1 and CDR2 are DFQATT and SNEGSKA (reference sequence). The CDR3, as DNA: TGCAGTGCTAGAGCGTTATTCTATGTCTACACCTTC. This translates into CSARALFYVYTF.

This clonotype was picked up many times. The rearrangement joins TRBV4-3 to TRBJ2-7; D unclear. The CDR3 sequence is 13 residues long. V was clipped by 3 bases and J by 3 bases, with 9 bases between them. The germline V gene has CDR1 LGHNA and CDR2 YSLEER. The chain's CDR3 is CASSQGWGYEQYF. CDR3 in DNA: TGCGCCAGCAGCCAGGGGTGGGGCTACGAGCAGTACTTC.

At least ten counts were recorded for this clonotype. J is TRBJ1-5 and V is TRBV6-5, with 7 bases lining up with TRBD1. Germline CDR1 and CDR2: MNHEY and SVGAGI. CDR3 length equals 18 residues. The ends lost 0 bases at V and 0 bases at J; junction bases unmatched: 8. The CDR3 region has the DNA TGTGCCAGCAGTTACTCGAGGGGGCGGCTAGATAGCAATCAGCCCCAGCATTTT. This sequence encodes CASSYSRGRLDSNQPQHF.

This clonotype has at least ten counts. V and J are TRBV6-1 and TRBJ2-2; 12 nucleotides agree with TRBD1. Germline-derived CDR1 and CDR2 are MNHNS and SASEGT. The CDR3 totals 14 residues. After removal of 10 bases from V and 5 bases from J, the junction contained 5 bases not matched to a gene. CDR3 amino acids: CAIKGQGATGELFF. CDR3 DNA sequence: TGTGCCATTAAGGGACAGGGGGCGACCGGGGAGCTGTTTTTT.

In its sample, this clonotype was seen many times. The CDR3 bases are TGTGCCAGCAGTGACGCCGGGCAGGGAGGCACAGATACGCAGTATTTT. This gives the protein CASSDAGQGGTDTQYF. V usage is TRBV6-4 and J usage is TRBJ2-3; D is perhaps TRBD1 or TRBD2 (5 bases each). V was trimmed by 2 bases and J by 1 base, leaving 13 bases between them. CDR3 length: 16 residues. In germline, CDR1 is MRHNA, CDR2 SNTAGT.

The V call is TRBV15, the J call TRBJ2-3; the match to TRBD1 covers 9 bases. The V and J ends lost 3 bases and 2 bases, in that order; junction bases with no gene match: 3. The CDR3 length is 15 residues. Germline assignment: CDR1 LNHNV and CDR2 YYDKDF (reference sequence). As DNA, the CDR3 is TGTGCCACCAGCAGGGACAGGGGCCTCACAGATACGCAGTATTTT. Residues: CATSRDRGLTDTQYF.

As regards this clonotype: A read error is possible here, since a much larger clone lies one base away. The CDR3 is CSAGLQNTEAFF. Here the CDR3 DNA reads TGCAGTGCTGGTTTACAGAACACTGAAGCTTTCTTT. V and J are TRBV20-1 and TRBJ1-1; no clear D gene. V was pared by 5 bases and J by 1 base, with 8 bases between. The CDR3 runs to 12 residues. Looked up from germline, CDR1 is DFQATT and CDR2 is SNEGSKA (reference sequence).

This clonotype was recorded at least ten times. V and J are TRBV6-2 or TRBV6-3 and TRBJ2-2, with D possibly TRBD1 on 6 matching bases. Germline V CDR1 and CDR2: MNHEY, SVGEGT. Trimming took off 6 bases at V and 4 bases at J, with 15 bases between the two ends. The CDR3 has 15 residues. CDR3 sequence: CASSTGTAFTGELFF. CDR3 coding DNA: TGTGCCAGCAGCACAGGGACCGCCTTCACCGGGGAGCTGTTTTTT.

The chain combines TRBV3-1 with TRBJ2-7; the match to TRBD1 covers 10 bases. The CDR3 consists of 15 residues. Germline CDR1 is LGHDT and CDR2 is YNNKEL (reference sequence). Unmatched junction bases numbered 3, after V lost 2 bases and J lost 2 bases. The CDR3 here is CASSQWDRGTYEQYF. The CDR3 nucleotides read TGTGCCAGCAGCCAATGGGACAGGGGTACCTACGAGCAGTACTTC.

This clonotype was seen only a few times. The germline gene is not matched at one end of the junction; a read error may be the cause. V usage is TRBV6-6 and J usage is TRBJ1-5; D might be TRBD1 (5 bases). Germline V lookup: CDR1 MNHNY, CDR2 SVGAGI (reference sequence). This CDR3 comprises 13 residues. CDR3 sequence: CVSSYSRGQPQHF. CDR3 nucleotide sequence: TGTGTCAGCAGTTACTCCCGGGGGCAGCCCCAGCATTTT.

In this sample, this clonotype turned up many times. The chain uses TRBV29-1 and TRBJ2-5; 7 bases match TRBD2. V shed 6 bases, J shed 5 bases, and the junction held 3 bases outside the gene matches. This CDR3 has 11 residues. CDR1 SQVTM and CDR2 ANQGSEA come from the germline V gene. The CDR3: CSVGEGETQYF. Here the CDR3 DNA reads TGCAGCGTCGGGGAGGGGGAGACCCAGTACTTC.

This clonotype occurred many times. The rearrangement uses TRBV15 and TRBJ1-6; TRBD1 is a possible D gene (5 bases). This CDR3 has 18 amino acids. The V end lost 4 bases, the J end lost 1 base, and 17 bases lay between the germline ends. CDR1 and CDR2 from the germline V gene are LNHNV and YYDKDF (reference sequence). The CDR3 loop is CATSIEGRGSSYNSPLHF. The CDR3 DNA reads TGTGCCACCAGCATAGAGGGACGGGGTTCGTCCTATAATTCACCCCTCCACTTT.

This clonotype was seen at least ten times. V usage is TRBV6-2 or TRBV6-3 and J usage is TRBJ2-5; D call uncertain. Germline CDR1 reads MNHEY; CDR2 reads SVGEGT. The ends were cut back, 0 bases at V and 6 bases at J, with 11 bases in the middle. CDR3 length equals 14 residues. CDR3 sequence reads: CASSYSYRRQTQYF. The CDR3 bases are TGTGCCAGCAGTTACTCCTATCGAAGGCAGACCCAGTACTTC.

This clonotype appeared many times. The V and J genes are TRBV20-1 and TRBJ1-5; 7 positions match TRBD1. The CDR3 is 12 amino acids. The germline CDR1 and CDR2 sequences are DFQATT and SNEGSKA (reference sequence). V lost 6 bases, J lost 4 bases, and 3 bases stayed unmatched. Here the CDR3 DNA reads TGCAGTGCAACGACAGGGAATCAGCCCCAGCATTTT. This codes for CSATTGNQPQHF.

This clonotype was seen ten or more times. The chain is built from TRBV18 and TRBJ2-7; D is ambiguous. The V and J ends lost 3 bases and 3 bases respectively, with 6 bases between them. Germline assignment: CDR1 KGHSH and CDR2 LQKENI. This CDR3 has 12 amino acids. CDR3 loop: CASSPDDYEQYF. CDR3 nucleotides: TGTGCCAGCTCACCGGACGACTACGAGCAGTACTTC.

The table lists this clonotype with many counts. The chain has TRBV20-1 and TRBJ2-1; 7 bases fit TRBD2. V trimming: 3 bases; J trimming: 3 bases; junction bases outside the gene matches: 14. The CDR3 is 17 residues long. Germline V gene sequence: CDR1 DFQATT, CDR2 SNEGSKA (reference sequence). The CDR3 DNA reads as TGCAGTGCTAGTGAAATTGAGGCGGGAGTTAGCTACAATGAGCAGTTCTTC. Translated, it gives CSASEIEAGVSYNEQFF.

The sample holds many counts of this clonotype. The V gene is TRBV7-9, the J gene TRBJ2-3; D tentatively reads TRBD1 or TRBD2 (6 bases each). With 3 bases removed from V and 3 bases from J, the gap between germline ends came to 13 bases. Germline V gene sequence: CDR1 SEHNR, CDR2 FQNEAQ (reference sequence). The CDR3 consists of 15 residues. CDR3 DNA sequence: TGTGCCAGCAGCTTCCCACAGGGAGGTACAGATACGCAGTATTTT. The encoded protein is CASSFPQGGTDTQYF.

V gene TRBV12-3 or TRBV12-4 combines with J gene TRBJ2-1, with 8 bases fitting TRBD2. V lost 6 bases to trimming and J lost 6 bases; unmatched junction nucleotides: 13. There are 16 residues in the CDR3. The CDR3 region is CASSLWRRGVPNEQFF. For the CDR3, the DNA is TGTGCCAGCAGCCTGTGGCGGCGGGGGGTCCCCAATGAGCAGTTCTTC.